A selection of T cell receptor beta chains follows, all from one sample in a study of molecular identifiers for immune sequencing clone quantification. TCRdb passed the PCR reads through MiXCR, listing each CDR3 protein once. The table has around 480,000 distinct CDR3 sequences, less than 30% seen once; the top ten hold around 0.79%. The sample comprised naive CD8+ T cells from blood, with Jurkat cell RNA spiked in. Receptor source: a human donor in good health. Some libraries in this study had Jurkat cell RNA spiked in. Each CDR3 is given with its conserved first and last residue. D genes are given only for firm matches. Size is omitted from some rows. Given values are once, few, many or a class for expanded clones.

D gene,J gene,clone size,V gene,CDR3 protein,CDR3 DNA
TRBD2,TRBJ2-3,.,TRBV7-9,CASSSLTSGSTDTQYF,TGTGCCAGCAGCTCCCTCACTAGCGGGAGTACAGATACGCAGTATTTT
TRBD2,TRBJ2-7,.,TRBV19,CASNDGTSGSWAQYF,TGTGCCAGTAACGACGGGACTAGCGGGAGTTGGGCGCAGTACTTC
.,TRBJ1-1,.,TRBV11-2,CASSLSGQSFLNTEAFF,TGTGCCAGCAGCTTAAGCGGACAGAGTTTTTTGAACACTGAAGCTTTCTTT
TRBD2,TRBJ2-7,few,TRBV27,CASSKGLAPYEQYF,TGTGCCAGCAGTAAAGGACTAGCTCCCTACGAGCAGTACTTC
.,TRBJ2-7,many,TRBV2,CASILEYEQYF,TGTGCCAGCATCCTAGAGTACGAGCAGTACTTC
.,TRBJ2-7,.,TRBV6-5,CASSLSGTATYEQYF,TGTGCCAGCAGTCTCAGTGGGACTGCAACTTACGAGCAGTACTTC
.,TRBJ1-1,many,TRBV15,CATSRDRTDTEAFF,TGTGCCACCAGCAGAGATCGTACAGACACTGAAGCTTTCTTT
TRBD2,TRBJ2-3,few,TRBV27,CASSWTSGGTSTDTQYF,TGTGCCAGCAGTTGGACTAGCGGGGGGACTAGCACAGATACGCAGTATTTT
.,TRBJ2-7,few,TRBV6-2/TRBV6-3,CASKWGPETLYEQYF,TGTGCCAGCAAGTGGGGCCCTGAAACCCTATACGAGCAGTACTTC
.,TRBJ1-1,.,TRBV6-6,CASSYNEGDTEALF,TGTGCCAGCAGTTACAATGAGGGTGACACTGAAGCTCTCTTT
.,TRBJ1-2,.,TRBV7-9,CASSSTEGYGYTF,TGTGCCAGCAGCTCGACAGAGGGCTATGGCTACACCTTC
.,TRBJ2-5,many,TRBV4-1,CASSYRDNPQETQYF,TGCGCCAGCAGCTATAGGGACAATCCGCAAGAGACCCAGTACTTC
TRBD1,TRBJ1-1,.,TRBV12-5,CASGVGGRGSPGGEAFF,TGTGCTAGTGGGGTAGGGGGCAGGGGGTCACCCGGAGGTGAAGCTTTCTTT
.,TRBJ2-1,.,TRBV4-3,CASSQEVMRYNEQFF,TGCGCCAGCAGCCAAGAGGTAATGAGATACAATGAGCAGTTCTTC
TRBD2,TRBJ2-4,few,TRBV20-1,CSARLTGLAGVQNKNIQYF,TGCAGTGCTAGGTTAACAGGACTAGCGGGAGTACAAAACAAAAACATTCAGTACTTC
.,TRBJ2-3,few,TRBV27,CASSSGVGQDTDTQYF,TGTGCCAGCAGTTCGGGGGTGGGGCAGGACACAGATACGCAGTATTTT
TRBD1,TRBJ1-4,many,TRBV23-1,CASSQSGTAQTQNEKLFF,TGCGCCAGCAGTCAATCGGGGACAGCACAGACCCAAAATGAAAAACTGTTTTTT
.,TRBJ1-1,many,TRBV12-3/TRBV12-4,CASSFGGATEAFF,TGTGCCAGCAGTTTCGGGGGGGCGACTGAAGCTTTCTTT
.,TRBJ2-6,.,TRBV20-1,CSAAYPGSGANVLTF,TGCAGTGCCGCCTACCCAGGCTCTGGGGCCAACGTCCTGACTTTC
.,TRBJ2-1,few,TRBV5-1,CASSLETDNEQFF,TGCGCCAGCAGCTTGGAGACCGACAATGAGCAGTTCTTC
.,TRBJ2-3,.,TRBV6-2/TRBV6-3,CASSYSDSTSTDTQYF,TGTGCCAGCAGTTACAGTGACTCGACTAGCACAGATACGCAGTATTTT
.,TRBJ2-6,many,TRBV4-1,CASSPRDSGANVLTF,TGCGCCAGCAGCCCCAGGGATTCTGGGGCCAACGTCCTGACTTTC
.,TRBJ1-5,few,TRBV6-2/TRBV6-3,CASRNQPQHF,TGTGCCAGCAGGAATCAGCCCCAGCATTTT
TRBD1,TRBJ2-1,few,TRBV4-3,CASSQSQGAVPFF,TGCGCCAGCAGCCAATCCCAGGGGGCCGTTCCGTTCTTC
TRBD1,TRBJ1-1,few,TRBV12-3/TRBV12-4,CASSTSDRVLNTEAFF,TGTGCCAGCAGTACATCGGACAGGGTACTGAACACTGAAGCTTTCTTT
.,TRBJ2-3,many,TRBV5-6,CASSLAGFSTDTQYF,TGTGCCAGCAGCTTGGCAGGGTTCAGCACAGATACGCAGTATTTT
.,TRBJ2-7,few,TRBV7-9,CASSLDSEWQYF,TGTGCCAGCAGCTTAGACTCAGAATGGCAGTACTTC
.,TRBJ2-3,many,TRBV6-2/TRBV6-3,CASSLVNTDTQYF,TGTGCCAGCAGTTTGGTCAACACAGATACGCAGTATTTT
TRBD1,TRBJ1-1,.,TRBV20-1,CSARAGGTEAFF,TGCAGTGCTAGAGCAGGGGGCACTGAAGCTTTCTTT